This T cell receptor (beta chain) was recorded in a study of blood T cells in healthy people across ages. Primers used in a second PCR of roughly 6 to 12 cycles were a sample-barcoded 5' primer and a J-beta primer mix. Every cDNA molecule bore a tag from a template-switch adaptor containing 12 random nucleotides. One entry per CDR3 protein, called by TCRdb with MiXCR from the 5' RACE reads. The table has roughly 1,300,000 distinct CDR3 sequences, 59% seen once; the top ten hold over 5.5%. CDR1 and CDR2 from the germline V gene are ENHRY and SYGVKD. This CDR3 comprises 17 residues. After removal of 3 bases from V and 6 bases from J, the junction contained 13 bases not matched to a gene.

This chain connects TRBV10-3 to TRBJ1-3; 8 bases match TRBD1. The sample taken for sequencing was blood. The source of this sequence is a man between 18 and 35 years old in good health. The CDR3 protein is CAISDSHVRTGINTIYF. CDR3 nucleotides: TGTGCCATCAGTGACTCTCACGTTAGGACAGGGATAAACACCATATATTTT.